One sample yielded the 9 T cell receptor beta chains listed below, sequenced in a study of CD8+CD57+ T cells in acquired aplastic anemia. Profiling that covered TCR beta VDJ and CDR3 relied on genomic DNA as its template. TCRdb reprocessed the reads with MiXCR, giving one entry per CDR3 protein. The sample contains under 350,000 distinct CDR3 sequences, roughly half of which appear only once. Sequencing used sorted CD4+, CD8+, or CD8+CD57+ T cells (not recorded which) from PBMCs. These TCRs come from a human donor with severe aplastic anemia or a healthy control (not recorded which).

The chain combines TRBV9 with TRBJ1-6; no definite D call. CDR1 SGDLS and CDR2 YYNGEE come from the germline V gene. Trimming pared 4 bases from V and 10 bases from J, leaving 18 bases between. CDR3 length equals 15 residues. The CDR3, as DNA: TGTGCCAGCAGCCCAATCGGAGGGCCGGGGTCACCCCTCCACTTT. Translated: CASSPIGGPGSPLHF.

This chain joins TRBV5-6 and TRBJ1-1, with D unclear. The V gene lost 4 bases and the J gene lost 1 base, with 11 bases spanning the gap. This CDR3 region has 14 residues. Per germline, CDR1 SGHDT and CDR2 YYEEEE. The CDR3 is CASSLMTANTEAFF. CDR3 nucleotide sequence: TGTGCCAGCAGCCTTATGACGGCGAACACTGAAGCTTTCTTT.

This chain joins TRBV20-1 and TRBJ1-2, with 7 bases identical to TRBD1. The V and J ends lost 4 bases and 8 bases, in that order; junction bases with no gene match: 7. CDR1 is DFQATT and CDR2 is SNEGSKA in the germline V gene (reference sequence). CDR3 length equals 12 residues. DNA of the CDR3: TGCAGTGCTACGGACAGGCTCTGGGGCTACACCTTC. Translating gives CSATDRLWGYTF.

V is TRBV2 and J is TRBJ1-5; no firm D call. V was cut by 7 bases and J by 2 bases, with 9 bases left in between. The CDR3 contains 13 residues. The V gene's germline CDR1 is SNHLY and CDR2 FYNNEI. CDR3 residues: CASKDGRNQPQHF. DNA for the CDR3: TGTGCCAGCAAGGACGGACGCAATCAGCCCCAGCATTTT.

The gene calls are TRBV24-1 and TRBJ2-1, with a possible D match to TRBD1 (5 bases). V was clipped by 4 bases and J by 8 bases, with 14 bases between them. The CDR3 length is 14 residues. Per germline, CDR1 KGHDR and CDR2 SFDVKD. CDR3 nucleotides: TGTGCCACCAGTGAGCGGAAGGGGATAGATGAGCAGTTCTTC. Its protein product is CATSERKGIDEQFF.

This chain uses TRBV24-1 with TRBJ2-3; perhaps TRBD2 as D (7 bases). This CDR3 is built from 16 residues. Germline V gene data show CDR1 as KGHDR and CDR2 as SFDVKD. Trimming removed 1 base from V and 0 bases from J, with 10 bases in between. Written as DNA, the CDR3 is TGTGCCACCAGTGATTTAGGGGGGGGGAGCACAGATACGCAGTATTTT. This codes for CATSDLGGGSTDTQYF.

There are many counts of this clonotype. For the CDR3, the DNA is TGTGCCATCAGTGAGGGGAGGGCGGCTAACTATGGCTACACCTTC. Protein product: CAISEGRAANYGYTF. The genes are TRBV10-3 and TRBJ1-2, with D unclear. The CDR3 totals 15 residues. The V end was cut by 2 bases, the J end by 0 bases, with 10 bases between. Germline V CDR1 and CDR2: ENHRY, SYGVKD.

In nucleotides, the CDR3 is TGTGCCAGCAGTCCTCACCCAAGGACAGGTCTTCGGGGCTACACCTTC. Its protein is CASSPHPRTGLRGYTF. The chain couples TRBV28 to TRBJ1-2; 7 positions match TRBD1. J was trimmed by 8 bases and V by 5 bases; bases with no gene match: 17. Germline assignment: CDR1 MDHEN and CDR2 SYDVKM. The CDR3 runs to 16 residues.

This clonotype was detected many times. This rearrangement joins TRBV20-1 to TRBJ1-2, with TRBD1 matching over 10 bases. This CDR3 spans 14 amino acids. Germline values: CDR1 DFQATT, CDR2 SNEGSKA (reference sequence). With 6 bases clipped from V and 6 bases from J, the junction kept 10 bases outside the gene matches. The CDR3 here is CSAPSGQGTNGYTF. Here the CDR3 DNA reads TGCAGTGCCCCGTCGGGACAGGGGACGAATGGCTACACCTTC.